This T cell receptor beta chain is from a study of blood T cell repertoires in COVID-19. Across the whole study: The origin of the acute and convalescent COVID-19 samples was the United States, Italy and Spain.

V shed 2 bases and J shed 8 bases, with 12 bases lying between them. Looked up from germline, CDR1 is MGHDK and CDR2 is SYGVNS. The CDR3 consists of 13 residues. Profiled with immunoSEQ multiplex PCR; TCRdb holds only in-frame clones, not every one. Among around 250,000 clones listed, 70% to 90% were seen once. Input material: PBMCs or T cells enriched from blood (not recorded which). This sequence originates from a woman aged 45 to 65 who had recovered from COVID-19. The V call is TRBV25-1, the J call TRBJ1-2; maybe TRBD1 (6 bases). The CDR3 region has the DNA TGTGCCAGCAGTGAAGGGACAAGGGGAGGCTACACCTTC. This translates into CASSEGTRGGYTF.